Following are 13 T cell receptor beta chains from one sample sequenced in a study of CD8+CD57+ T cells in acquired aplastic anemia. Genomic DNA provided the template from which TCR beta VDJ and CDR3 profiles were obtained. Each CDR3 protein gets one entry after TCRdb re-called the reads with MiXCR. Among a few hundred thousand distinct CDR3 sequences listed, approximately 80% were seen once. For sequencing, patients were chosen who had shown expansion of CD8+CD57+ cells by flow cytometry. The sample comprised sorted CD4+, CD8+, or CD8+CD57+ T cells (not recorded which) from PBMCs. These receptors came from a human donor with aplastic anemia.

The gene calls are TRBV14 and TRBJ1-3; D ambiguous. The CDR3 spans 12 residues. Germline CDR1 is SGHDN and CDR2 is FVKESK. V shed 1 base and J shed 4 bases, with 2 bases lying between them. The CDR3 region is CASSQVGNTIYF. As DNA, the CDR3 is TGTGCCAGCAGCCAAGTGGGAAACACCATATATTTT.

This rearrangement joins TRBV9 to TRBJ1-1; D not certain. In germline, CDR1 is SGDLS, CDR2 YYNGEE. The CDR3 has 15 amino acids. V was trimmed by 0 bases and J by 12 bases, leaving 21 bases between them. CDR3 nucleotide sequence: TGTGCCAGCAGCGTAGGGGTCACAAGAAATCAGCCCCCTTTCTTT. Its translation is CASSVGVTRNQPPFF.

The DNA of the CDR3 is TGTGCCAGCAGCTTACTCGGCGGGGGGGCGGTTAATGCGTACGAGCAGTACGTC. Translating gives CASSLLGGGAVNAYEQYV. The rearrangement links TRBV7-3 to TRBJ2-7; 9 bases align to TRBD2. Trimming cost V 2 bases and J 4 bases; bases outside gene matches: 15. The germline gives CDR1 SGHTA, CDR2 FQGTGA. The length of the CDR3 is 18 residues.

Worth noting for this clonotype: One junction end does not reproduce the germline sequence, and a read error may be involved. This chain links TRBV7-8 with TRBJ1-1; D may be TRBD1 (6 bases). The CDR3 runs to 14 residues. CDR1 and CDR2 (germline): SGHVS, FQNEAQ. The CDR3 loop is CASSLEGGPDEAFF. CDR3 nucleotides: TGTGCCAGCAGCTTAGAGGGGGGTCCCGATGAAGCGTTCTTT.

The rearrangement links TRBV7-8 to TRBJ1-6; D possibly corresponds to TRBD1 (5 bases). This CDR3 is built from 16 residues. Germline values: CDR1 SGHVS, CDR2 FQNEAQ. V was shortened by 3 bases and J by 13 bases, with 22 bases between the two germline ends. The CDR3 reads CASSLGGGAYTQPLHF. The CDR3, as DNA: TGTGCCAGCAGCTTGGGGGGAGGCGCCTATACGCAGCCCCTCCACTTT.

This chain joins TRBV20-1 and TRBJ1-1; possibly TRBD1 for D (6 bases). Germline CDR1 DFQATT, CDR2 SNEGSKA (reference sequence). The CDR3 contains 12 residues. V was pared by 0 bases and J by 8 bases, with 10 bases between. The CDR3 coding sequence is TGCAGTGCTAGAGAAGGGGGGCTGGAAGCTTTCTTT. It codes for CSAREGGLEAFF.

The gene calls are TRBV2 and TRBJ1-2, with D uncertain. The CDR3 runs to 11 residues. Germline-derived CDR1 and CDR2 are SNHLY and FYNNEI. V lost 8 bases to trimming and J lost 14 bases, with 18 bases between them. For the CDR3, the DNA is TGTGCCAGCGGCGACGCGGATGGATATACCTTC. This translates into CASGDADGYTF.

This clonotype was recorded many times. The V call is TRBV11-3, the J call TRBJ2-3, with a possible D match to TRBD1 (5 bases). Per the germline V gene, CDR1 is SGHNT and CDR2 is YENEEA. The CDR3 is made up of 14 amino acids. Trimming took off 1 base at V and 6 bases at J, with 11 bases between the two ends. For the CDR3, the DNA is TGTGCCAGCAGCTTAGCTCTGACAGCCGATACGCAGTATTTT. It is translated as CASSLALTADTQYF.

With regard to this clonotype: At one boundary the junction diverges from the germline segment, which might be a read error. The chain's CDR3 is CATTLAGGPKEQYF. As DNA, the CDR3 is TGTGCCACGACCTTAGCGGGGGGACCGAAGGAGCAGTACTTT. The chain recombines TRBV19 with TRBJ2-3; 10 bases are a match to TRBD2. The CDR3 extends over 14 amino acids. Germline CDR1 LNHDA, CDR2 SQIVND (reference sequence).

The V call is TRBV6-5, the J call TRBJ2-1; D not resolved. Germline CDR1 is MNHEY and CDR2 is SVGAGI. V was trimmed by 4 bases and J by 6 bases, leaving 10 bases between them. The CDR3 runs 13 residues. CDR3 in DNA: TGTGCCAGCAGTTCGGACGGTAGCAATGAGCAGTTCTTC. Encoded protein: CASSSDGSNEQFF.

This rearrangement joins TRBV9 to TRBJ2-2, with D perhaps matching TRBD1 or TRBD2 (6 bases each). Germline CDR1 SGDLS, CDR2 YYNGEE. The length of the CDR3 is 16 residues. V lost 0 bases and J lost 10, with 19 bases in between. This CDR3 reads CASSVGGYGGTTELFF. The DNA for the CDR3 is TGTGCCAGCAGCGTAGGAGGGTACGGGGGCACTACGGAGCTGTTTTTT.

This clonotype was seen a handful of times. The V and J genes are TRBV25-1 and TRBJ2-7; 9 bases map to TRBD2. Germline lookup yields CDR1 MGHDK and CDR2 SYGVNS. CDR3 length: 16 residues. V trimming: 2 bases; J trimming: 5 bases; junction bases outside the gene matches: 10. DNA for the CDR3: TGTGCCAGCAGTGAAGGGAGCGGGGGGCCCCCCCACGAGCAGTACTTC. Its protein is CASSEGSGGPPHEQYF.

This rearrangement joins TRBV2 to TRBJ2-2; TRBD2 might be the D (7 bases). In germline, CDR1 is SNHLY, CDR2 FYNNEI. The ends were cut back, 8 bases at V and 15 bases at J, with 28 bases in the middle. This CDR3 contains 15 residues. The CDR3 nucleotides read TGTGCCAGCGGGGTCGGATGCGGGGGCACCGGGGATTTGTTTTTT. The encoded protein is CASGVGCGGTGDLFF.